Following are 22 T cell receptor beta chains from one sample sequenced in a study of cytomegalovirus exposure and HLA in healthy donors. The study ran its PCR with 60 Vbeta and 13 Jbeta primers. Sequenced by immunoSEQ multiplex PCR; TCRdb stores in-frame clones only, minus some. Here the sample spans around 190,000 clones, around 73% being singletons. The sequencing sample was made of PBMCs. These receptors were taken from a woman in her twenties or thirties in good health and CMV-seronegative.

This clone was picked up a small number of times. The chain has TRBV19 and TRBJ1-2; D gene uncertain. The CDR3 covers 16 residues. V was clipped by 1 base and J by 1 base, with 13 bases between them. CDR1 and CDR2 (germline): LNHDA, SQIVND (reference sequence). CDR3 sequence reads: CASSIVGQVLNYGYTF. The CDR3 region has the DNA TGTGCCAGTAGTATAGTAGGCCAGGTCCTTAACTATGGCTACACCTTC.

In this sample, this clone turned up once. The chain uses TRBV5-1 and TRBJ2-5, with 7 bases lining up with TRBD2. Germline V gene data show CDR1 as SGHRS and CDR2 as YFSETQ. V was pared by 0 bases and J by 2 bases, with 7 bases of the junction left unmatched. This CDR3 is 16 amino acids long. CDR3: CASSLGLAGYQETQYF. CDR3 nucleotide sequence: TGCGCCAGCAGCTTGGGACTAGCAGGGTATCAAGAGACCCAGTACTTC.

The V call is TRBV6-1, the J call TRBJ2-5; tentative D call: TRBD2 (6 bases). V shed 2 bases and J shed 11 bases, with 12 bases lying between them. This CDR3 spans 12 amino acids. Germline V gene lookup returns CDR1 MNHNS and CDR2 SASEGT. CDR3 amino acids: CASSELLASQYF. The CDR3 bases are TGTGCCAGCAGTGAATTACTAGCCTCGCAGTACTTC.

The chain uses TRBV5-1 and TRBJ2-1; 11 bases line up with TRBD2. Germline CDR1 reads SGHRS; CDR2 reads YFSETQ. The J segment lost 6 bases and the V segment lost 1 base, leaving 3 bases of the junction unmatched. The CDR3 is 15 residues long. The CDR3 nucleotides read TGCGCCAGCAGCTTGACTAGCGGGAGCCTCAATGAGCAGTTCTTC. It translates to CASSLTSGSLNEQFF.

This clone turned up a few times. The chain employs TRBV6-4 and TRBJ1-1; D is perhaps TRBD1 (6 bases). Germline loops: CDR1 MRHNA, CDR2 SNTAGT. This CDR3 region has 13 residues. The ends were cut back, 6 bases at V and 1 base at J, with 9 bases in the middle. CDR3 sequence: CASSLDRNTEAFF. The CDR3 coding sequence is TGTGCCAGCAGCTTGGACAGGAACACTGAAGCTTTCTTT.

This clone appeared a few times. Relative to the germline gene, one junction end is altered; a read error may explain this. The rearrangement links TRBV7-9 to TRBJ1-2, with 8 bases identical to TRBD1. This CDR3 region has 15 residues. Germline V lookup: CDR1 SEHNR, CDR2 FQNEAQ (reference sequence). The CDR3 DNA reads as TGTTCCAGCAGCCAGACAGGGGCCAATAACTATGGCTACACCTTC. Protein product: CSSSQTGANNYGYTF. The full variable domain, with the rest looked up from reference TRBV7-9 and TRBJ1-2, is DTGVSQNPRHKITKRGQNVTFRCDPISEHNRLYWYRQTLGQGPEFLTYFQNEAQLEKSRLLSDRFSAERPKGSFSTLEIQRTEQGDSAMYLCSSSQTGANNYGYTFGSGTRLTVV.

The chain carries TRBV7-2 and TRBJ1-3; 7 bases map to TRBD1. The germline gives CDR1 SGHTA, CDR2 FQGNSA. V dropped 5 bases and J dropped 2; count of bases not matched to a gene: 6. CDR3 length equals 15 residues. The CDR3 region is CASSADRVPGNTIYF. The CDR3 DNA sequence: TGTGCCAGCAGCGCAGACAGGGTCCCTGGAAACACCATATATTTT. The full variable domain, its missing parts supplied by reference TRBV7-2 and TRBJ1-3, is GAGVSQSPSNKVTEKGKDVELRCDPISGHTALYWYRQSLGQGLEFLIYFQGNSAPDKSGLPSDRFSAERTGGSVSTLTIQRTQQEDSAVYLCASSADRVPGNTIYFGEGSWLTVV.

The CDR3 sequence is CASYASGAPYEQYF. For the CDR3, the DNA is TGCGCCAGCTATGCCAGCGGGGCCCCCTACGAGCAGTACTTC. The genes are TRBV5-1 and TRBJ2-7; 7 bases are shared with TRBD2. The CDR3 runs to 14 residues. Germline loops: CDR1 SGHRS, CDR2 YFSETQ. V shed 7 bases, J shed 2 bases, and the junction held 9 bases outside the gene matches.

This sequence joins TRBV5-1 and TRBJ2-7; D perhaps matches TRBD2 (6 bases). Germline CDR1 and CDR2: SGHRS and YFSETQ. This CDR3 region has 15 residues. The V end lost 7 bases, the J end lost 5 bases, and 22 bases lay between the germline ends. In nucleotides, the CDR3 is TGCGCCAGCTCCATAAGGGGTTACTGGAGGGACGAGCAGTACTTC. Its translation: CASSIRGYWRDEQYF.

This clone was counted a few times. This sequence joins TRBV11-2 and TRBJ1-2; D might be TRBD1 (6 bases). Trimming removed 4 bases at V and 6 bases at J, with 15 bases between. CDR1 and CDR2 from the germline V gene are SGHAT and FQNNGV. The CDR3 is 14 amino acids. The CDR3 nucleotides are TGTGCCAGCAGCTGGGGGGGGACAAATGATGGCTACACCTTC. Protein sequence: CASSWGGTNDGYTF.

V gene TRBV14 combines with J gene TRBJ2-4; perhaps TRBD2 as D (6 bases). V lost 4 bases and J lost 9, with 10 bases in between. The CDR3 runs 12 residues. CDR1 and CDR2 from the germline V gene are SGHDN and FVKESK. The CDR3 reads CASSPTSSIQYF. CDR3 DNA: TGTGCCAGCAGCCCGACTAGTTCCATTCAGTACTTC.

J is TRBJ1-6 and V is TRBV6-6; 9 positions match TRBD1. Germline CDR1 is MNHNY and CDR2 is SVGAGI (reference sequence). The ends lost 0 bases at V and 14 bases at J; junction bases unmatched: 11. The CDR3 sequence is 16 residues long. The CDR3 bases are TGTGCCAGCAGTTACTCCTTCGGACAGGGGCACCCGACCCTCCACTTT. Its protein product is CASSYSFGQGHPTLHF.

This clone was observed a single time. At one end, the junction sequence differs from germline, possibly due to a read error. Other DNA sequences from this sample encode an identical CDR3 as well. This chain uses TRBV6-1 with TRBJ2-7; 9 bases fit TRBD1. CDR1 MNHNS and CDR2 SASEGT come from the germline V gene. There are 16 residues in the CDR3. The CDR3 nucleotides read TGTGCTAGCAGTGAGGGGGCCGGGACAGGGAACTACGAGCAGTACTTC. Protein sequence: CASSEGAGTGNYEQYF.

The V gene is TRBV11-2, the J gene TRBJ1-5, with D hard to call. Germline V gene lookup returns CDR1 SGHAT and CDR2 FQNNGV. The CDR3 sequence is 14 residues long. V lost 0 bases and J 6 bases, leaving 9 bases between the germline ends. The CDR3 nucleotides are TGTGCCAGCAGCTTAGATGCGGGTCCTCAGCCCCAGCATTTT. Amino acid sequence: CASSLDAGPQPQHF. The full variable domain, in which reference TRBV11-2 and TRBJ1-5 provide the parts outside the CDR3, is EAGVAQSPRYKIIEKRQSVAFWCNPISGHATLYWYQQILGQGPKLLIQFQNNGVVDDSQLPKDRFSAERLKGVDSTLKIQPAKLEDSAVYLCASSLDAGPQPQHFGDGTRLSIL.

V is TRBV25-1 and J is TRBJ1-3; D is unclear. The CDR3 is made up of 15 amino acids. In germline, CDR1 is MGHDK, CDR2 SYGVNS. The V gene lost 3 bases and the J gene lost 2 bases, with 11 bases spanning the gap. DNA of the CDR3: TGTGCCAGCAGTGATGCTGGTGGAGCTGGAAACACCATATATTTT. Translating it yields CASSDAGGAGNTIYF.

The chain carries TRBV27 and TRBJ2-1; TRBD2 matches 9 bases. With 0 bases clipped from V and 4 bases from J, the junction kept 10 bases outside the gene matches. The length of the CDR3 is 18 residues. From germline, CDR1 is MNHEY and CDR2 SMNVEV (reference sequence). The CDR3 DNA sequence: TGTGCCAGCAGTTTATCTGGCGGGAGGGCCCCGATATACAATGAGCAGTTCTTC. Translated, it gives CASSLSGGRAPIYNEQFF.

V gene TRBV19 combines with J gene TRBJ2-4; maybe TRBD2 (5 bases). V lost 6 bases and J 3 bases, leaving 15 bases between the germline ends. This CDR3 comprises 15 residues. CDR1 is LNHDA and CDR2 is SQIVND in the germline V gene (reference sequence). The CDR3 sequence: CASSLALRGKNIQYF. DNA of the CDR3: TGTGCCAGTAGCTTAGCCCTCCGGGGCAAAAACATTCAGTACTTC.

The CDR3 region has the DNA TGCAGCGCCCGGCGGACAGGGGGAGACACCGGGGAGCTGTTTTTT. This encodes CSARRTGGDTGELFF. The chain combines TRBV29-1 with TRBJ2-2, with TRBD1 identical over 10 bases. Trimming removed 7 bases from V and 3 bases from J; junction bases left unmatched: 8. Germline assignment: CDR1 SQVTM and CDR2 ANQGSEA. The CDR3 loop spans 15 amino acids.

CDR3 protein: CAISGSGGPNYGYTF. In DNA, the CDR3 is TGTGCCATCAGTGGGTCGGGAGGTCCTAACTATGGCTACACCTTC. This chain links TRBV10-3 with TRBJ1-2, with D hard to call. CDR1 and CDR2 from the germline V gene are ENHRY and SYGVKD. The length of the CDR3 is 15 residues. Trimming cost V 4 bases and J 0 bases, with 12 bases left between them.

The rearrangement joins TRBV5-1 to TRBJ2-3; 10 bases line up with TRBD2. The CDR3 length is 17 residues. V lost 2 bases, J lost 5 bases, and 11 bases stayed unmatched. CDR1 is SGHRS, CDR2 YFSETQ, per germline. CDR3 residues: CASSFGLAGDGGDTQYF. The CDR3, as DNA: TGCGCCAGCAGCTTCGGGCTAGCGGGGGACGGGGGAGATACGCAGTATTTT.

The chain couples TRBV6-6 to TRBJ2-7, with 12 nucleotides matching TRBD2. CDR3 length: 16 amino acids. J lost 2 bases, V lost 1 base, and 3 bases had no gene match. Germline V gives CDR1 MNHNY, CDR2 SVGAGI (reference sequence). CDR3 region: CASSYLASGGAYEQYF. The CDR3 DNA is TGTGCCAGCAGTTACTTGGCTAGCGGGGGGGCCTACGAGCAGTACTTC.

The chain uses TRBV27 and TRBJ2-1; TRBD2 aligns across 9 bases. There are 16 residues in the CDR3. Looked up from germline, CDR1 is MNHEY and CDR2 is SMNVEV (reference sequence). Trimming cost V 3 bases and J 4 bases; bases outside gene matches: 7. Here the CDR3 reads CASSFAGGPRYNEQFF. The CDR3 nucleotides read TGTGCCAGCAGTTTTGCGGGAGGGCCCAGATACAATGAGCAGTTCTTC.